This T cell receptor (beta chain) stems from a study of T-cell reconstitution after alpha-beta-depleted transplantation in children. General study results and limits: High day-60 TCRbeta diversity in some patients came from surviving recipient T cells and thymic progenitors.

To note about this clonotype: Its antigen is still unknown.

During its preparation, the TCRbeta library received unique molecular identifiers. TCRdb independently ran MiXCR on the PCR reads; one entry per CDR3 protein. The sample holds about 980,000 distinct CDR3 sequences, about 29% seen once. The sequencing here drew on PBMCs, mostly from graft donor cells, taken 360 days after TCRalphabeta/CD19-depleted stem cell transplant. This TCR came from a boy under two years old who had a stem cell transplant for SCID, so the T cells may come from the graft donor.

The CDR3 region has the DNA TGTGCCAGCAGCCCCTACGGGGCAGGGTCCCGTATTAACTATGGCTACACCTTC. Encoded protein: CASSPYGAGSRINYGYTF. This rearrangement joins TRBV7-8 to TRBJ1-2; possible D gene TRBD1, 5 bases. With 5 bases removed from V and 1 base from J, the gap between germline ends came to 23 bases. This CDR3 is 18 amino acids long. CDR1 and CDR2 (germline): SGHVS, FQNEAQ.